This passage covers 28 T cell receptor beta chains from one sample sequenced in a study of OX40 agonist ivuxolimab in advanced cancers. The repertoire was sequenced with immunoSEQ multiplex PCR; TCRdb's copy has only in-frame clones and lacks some. The sample shows about 69,000 clones, roughly nine tenths of them seen only once. The sample here was CD4+ or CD8+ T cells sorted from blood, taken in a trial of the OX40 agonist ivuxolimab. The receptors originated from an adult with an advanced solid tumor such as melanoma, head and neck, liver or kidney cancer.

Concerning this clone: The same CDR3 can be traced to other DNA sequences in this sample. Here the CDR3 DNA reads TGCGCCAGCAGCTTAAGCGGGAGGAGCACAGATACGCAGTATTTT. Its translation is CASSLSGRSTDTQYF. The chain employs TRBV5-1 and TRBJ2-3, with 9 positions matching TRBD2. From germline, CDR1 is SGHRS and CDR2 YFSETQ. V gave up 2 bases and J gave up 0 bases; unmatched junction bases: 1. The CDR3 extends over 15 amino acids.

The chain combines TRBV27 with TRBJ2-2, with D perhaps given as TRBD1 or TRBD2 (6 bases each). The V end was cut by 1 base, the J end by 0 bases, with 12 bases between. The CDR3 loop spans 17 amino acids. Germline V gene data show CDR1 as MNHEY and CDR2 as SMNVEV (reference sequence). The CDR3 region is CASSLLGGYPNTGELFF. CDR3 nucleotide sequence: TGTGCCAGCAGTTTATTGGGGGGCTATCCGAACACCGGGGAGCTGTTTTTT.

The chain joins TRBV4-3 to TRBJ2-7; D unresolved. The germline CDR1 and CDR2 sequences are LGHNA and YSLEER. The V and J ends lost 3 bases and 6 bases respectively, with 12 bases between them. This CDR3 has 13 residues. CDR3 coding DNA: TGCGCCAGCAGCCAGGGTTTAAGGGCCGAGCAGTACTTC. It encodes CASSQGLRAEQYF.

The chain has TRBV10-3 and TRBJ2-7, with 7 positions matching TRBD1. Trimming at V came to 5 bases and at J to 0 bases, leaving 4 bases not matched to a gene. The germline CDR1 and CDR2 sequences are ENHRY and SYGVKD. The length of the CDR3 is 14 residues. In nucleotides, the CDR3 is TGTGCCATCAGTAACCGGGACAGCTCCTACGAGCAGTACTTC. Translation gives CAISNRDSSYEQYF.

The rearrangement links TRBV5-4 to TRBJ2-7, with 7 bases fitting TRBD2. Germline V gene data show CDR1 as SGHNT and CDR2 as YYREEE (reference sequence). This CDR3 has 16 amino acids. Losses at the gene ends were 0 bases for V and 3 bases for J; bases not matched to a gene: 9. CDR3 in amino acids: CASSLAGRELDYEQYF. DNA of the CDR3: TGTGCCAGCAGCTTGGCTGGGCGGGAGTTGGACTACGAGCAGTACTTC.

The V gene is TRBV11-2, the J gene TRBJ2-7; D gene ambiguous. CDR1 SGHAT and CDR2 FQNNGV come from the germline V gene. This CDR3 has 15 amino acids. V was shortened by 2 bases and J by 3 bases, with 14 bases between the two germline ends. CDR3 sequence: CASSLTLSQDYEQYF. The CDR3 DNA follows: TGTGCCAGCAGCTTAACCCTCTCGCAGGACTACGAGCAGTACTTC.

The sample holds one count of this clone. V and J are TRBV18 and TRBJ2-5; 7 bases are a match to TRBD1. Germline CDR1 KGHSH, CDR2 LQKENI. Losses at the gene ends were 5 bases for V and 5 bases for J; bases not matched to a gene: 14. CDR3 length: 16 residues. The CDR3 loop is CASSSRLQGPQETQYF. For the CDR3, the DNA is TGTGCCAGCTCATCTCGCTTACAGGGGCCCCAGGAGACCCAGTACTTC.

The chain employs TRBV11-2 and TRBJ1-1, with D unresolved. The CDR3 contains 13 residues. Germline CDR1 reads SGHAT; CDR2 reads FQNNGV. V gave up 0 bases and J gave up 8 bases, with 10 bases separating them. As DNA, the CDR3 is TGTGCCAGCAGCTTAGATATGTCCAGGGAAGCTTTCTTT. It specifies CASSLDMSREAFF.

V is TRBV19 and J is TRBJ1-5; D is unclear. CDR3 length equals 16 residues. The V end was cut by 3 bases, the J end by 1 base, with 13 bases between. Germline values: CDR1 LNHDA, CDR2 SQIVND (reference sequence). In DNA, the CDR3 is TGTGCCAGTAGTATTTCCGTTTGGGGAAGCAATCAGCCCCAGCATTTT. Protein product: CASSISVWGSNQPQHF.

The chain links TRBV6-6 to TRBJ2-7, with a possible D match to TRBD2 (6 bases). V lost 6 bases to trimming and J lost 5 bases, with 20 bases between them. The length of the CDR3 is 15 residues. Germline lookup yields CDR1 MNHNY and CDR2 SVGAGI (reference sequence). DNA of the CDR3: TGTGCCAGCAGACCGTTTAGCGGTGCCGGAGACGAGCAGTACTTC. It yields the protein CASRPFSGAGDEQYF.

V is TRBV9 and J is TRBJ1-1, with 11 bases identical to TRBD1. V shed 3 bases, J shed 4 bases, and the junction held 11 bases outside the gene matches. The CDR3 spans 17 residues. The V gene's germline CDR1 is SGDLS and CDR2 YYNGEE. For the CDR3, the DNA is TGTGCCAGCAGCGGACCCGGGACAGGGGGAATAGGCACTGAAGCTTTCTTT. Protein: CASSGPGTGGIGTEAFF.

The rearrangement uses TRBV18 and TRBJ1-1; 7 positions agree with TRBD1. The germline V gene has CDR1 KGHSH and CDR2 LQKENI. This CDR3 contains 13 residues. Trimming removed 4 bases from V and 5 bases from J; junction bases left unmatched: 4. CDR3 sequence: CASSQGQTTEAFF. CDR3 sequence (DNA): TGTGCCAGCTCACAGGGACAGACTACTGAAGCTTTCTTT.

This clone is a singleton in its sample. J is TRBJ2-1 and V is TRBV5-6, with 7 nucleotides matching TRBD2. Germline CDR1 SGHDT, CDR2 YYEEEE. The trim removed 0 bases at V and 5 bases at J, leaving 5 bases unmatched. The CDR3 length is 15 residues. The CDR3: CASSLGGGANNEQFF. In DNA, the CDR3 is TGTGCCAGCAGCTTGGGCGGGGGTGCCAACAATGAGCAGTTCTTC.

In this sample, this clone turned up once. The V and J genes are TRBV7-3 and TRBJ2-1; 11 positions match TRBD2. Germline V gene data show CDR1 as SGHTA and CDR2 as FQGTGA. The CDR3 length is 14 residues. V lost 4 bases and J lost 8; bases outside the gene matches: 4. The DNA for the CDR3 is TGTGCCAGCAGCTCCGGGACTAGCGGTGATGAGCAGTTCTTC. It specifies CASSSGTSGDEQFF. Using reference TRBV7-3 and TRBJ2-1 for the parts outside the CDR3, the full variable domain is GAGVSQTPSNKVTEKGKYVELRCDPISGHTALYWYRQSLGQGPEFLIYFQGTGAADDSGLPNDRFFAVRPEGSVSTLKIQRTERGDSAVYLCASSSGTSGDEQFFGPGTRLTVL.

The chain recombines TRBV6-5 with TRBJ2-1; 11 bases align to TRBD2. This CDR3 is 14 amino acids long. With V trimmed by 5 bases and J by 6 bases, 3 bases remained unmatched. Germline loops: CDR1 MNHEY, CDR2 SVGAGI. CDR3 loop: CASSPTSGINEQFF. The CDR3 DNA follows: TGTGCCAGCAGTCCGACTAGCGGGATCAATGAGCAGTTCTTC.

The genes are TRBV19 and TRBJ2-5; 7 nucleotides match TRBD1. The germline V gene encodes CDR1 LNHDA and CDR2 SQIVND (reference sequence). Trimming took 4 bases from V and 1 from J; bases not matched to a gene: 6. The CDR3 loop spans 15 amino acids. The CDR3 spells CASSNLGTVQETQYF. CDR3 bases: TGTGCCAGTAGTAACTTAGGGACAGTCCAAGAGACCCAGTACTTC.

The J gene is TRBJ2-3, the V gene TRBV27; D call uncertain. Germline V CDR1 and CDR2: MNHEY, SMNVEV (reference sequence). V lost 5 bases to trimming and J lost 2 bases, with 8 bases between them. This CDR3 has 13 amino acids. The DNA for the CDR3 is TGTGCCAGCAGTAAAGGTTTCACAGATACGCAGTATTTT. Translation gives CASSKGFTDTQYF.

The CDR3 DNA follows: TGTGCCAGCAGTGAACGACACGAACATGAAAAACTGTTTTTT. This gives the protein CASSERHEHEKLFF. The chain recombines TRBV2 with TRBJ1-4; D remains ambiguous. V lost 2 bases to trimming and J lost 6 bases, with 10 bases between them. Germline V gene lookup returns CDR1 SNHLY and CDR2 FYNNEI. This CDR3 has 14 residues. Complete variable domain (other parts from reference TRBV2 and TRBJ1-4): EPEVTQTPSHQVTQMGQEVILRCVPISNHLYFYWYRQILGQKVEFLVSFYNNEISEKSEIFDDQFSVERPDGSNFTLKIRSTKLEDSAMYFCASSERHEHEKLFFGSGTQLSVL.

V is TRBV30 and J is TRBJ2-1, with TRBD2 identical over 7 bases. The CDR3 is 13 residues long. The V segment lost 5 bases and the J segment 10 bases; nucleotides outside the gene matches: 11. Germline loops: CDR1 GTSNPN, CDR2 SVGIG (reference sequence). The chain's CDR3 is CAWQDMRLAEQFF. The CDR3 DNA is TGTGCCTGGCAGGATATGAGACTAGCAGAGCAGTTCTTC.

The J gene is TRBJ1-1, the V gene TRBV5-1; D may be TRBD1 (5 bases). V was clipped by 3 bases and J by 1 base, with 7 bases between them. Germline CDR1 SGHRS, CDR2 YFSETQ. This CDR3 is built from 13 residues. For the CDR3, the DNA is TGCGCCAGCAGCTATAGGGGGAACACTGAAGCTTTCTTT. Protein sequence: CASSYRGNTEAFF.

J is TRBJ2-3 and V is TRBV30; D is unresolved. This CDR3 has 11 amino acids. V lost 0 bases to trimming and J lost 5 bases, with 3 bases between them. Germline assignment: CDR1 GTSNPN and CDR2 SVGIG (reference sequence). The CDR3 sequence is CAWSVLDTQYF. In DNA form, the CDR3 reads TGTGCCTGGAGTGTTTTAGATACGCAGTATTTT.

This sequence joins TRBV5-4 and TRBJ1-1, with D uncertain. In germline, CDR1 is SGHNT, CDR2 YYREEE (reference sequence). The V gene lost 3 bases and the J gene lost 0 bases, with 9 bases spanning the gap. The CDR3 sequence is 14 residues long. The CDR3 reads CASSSAGMNTEAFF. DNA of the CDR3: TGTGCCAGCAGCTCGGCAGGAATGAACACTGAAGCTTTCTTT.

The chain is built from TRBV7-9 and TRBJ1-5; 11 bases line up with TRBD1. After removal of 5 bases from V and 6 bases from J, the junction contained 9 bases not matched to a gene. Germline CDR1 SEHNR, CDR2 FQNEAQ (reference sequence). CDR3 length: 16 residues. CDR3 DNA: TGTGCCAGCAGCCTGGGGACAGGGGGGTTTAGTCAGCCCCAGCATTTT. It encodes CASSLGTGGFSQPQHF.

The chain is built from TRBV5-4 and TRBJ2-7, with 10 bases fitting TRBD2. The CDR3 runs to 15 residues. The V and J ends lost 0 bases and 5 bases, in that order; junction bases with no gene match: 5. Germline V gene sequence: CDR1 SGHNT, CDR2 YYREEE (reference sequence). In DNA form, the CDR3 reads TGTGCCAGCAGCTTGGTTTCGGGACTAGCGAACGAGCAGTACTTC. It yields the protein CASSLVSGLANEQYF.

This chain connects TRBV9 to TRBJ2-6, with D possibly being TRBD2 (6 bases). Germline values: CDR1 SGDLS, CDR2 YYNGEE. The germline V and J ends were trimmed by 4 bases and 0 bases, with 8 bases remaining between them. The CDR3 is made up of 15 amino acids. The CDR3 DNA reads TGTGCCAGCAGCCCGGGGGACTCTGGGGCCAACGTCCTGACTTTC. Translating it yields CASSPGDSGANVLTF. Looking up the rest from reference TRBV9 and TRBJ2-6 gives the full variable domain: DSGVTQTPKHLITATGQRVTLRCSPRSGDLSVYWYQQSLDQGLQFLIQYYNGEERAKGNILERFSAQQFPDLHSELNLSSLELGDSALYFCASSPGDSGANVLTFGAGSRLTVL.

This chain links TRBV4-2 with TRBJ2-1; 9 bases map to TRBD2. The germline gives CDR1 LGHNA, CDR2 YNFKEQ. The trim removed 6 bases at V and 5 bases at J, leaving 14 bases unmatched. There are 17 residues in the CDR3. Written as DNA, the CDR3 is TGTGCCAGCAGTTCTGCGGGAGGGATCCTCAAGGACAATGAGCAGTTCTTC. Translated, it gives CASSSAGGILKDNEQFF.

V usage is TRBV6-6 and J usage is TRBJ2-5; 8 positions agree with TRBD2. V shed 4 bases, J shed 10 bases, and the junction held 14 bases outside the gene matches. The CDR3 is 15 amino acids. Per the germline V gene, CDR1 is MNHNY and CDR2 is SVGAGI (reference sequence). The CDR3 loop reads CASSWGSERERGQYF. The CDR3 DNA is TGTGCCAGCAGTTGGGGGTCCGAGCGGGAGCGGGGCCAGTACTTC.

The rearrangement joins TRBV6-5 to TRBJ2-5; D might be TRBD2 (6 bases). Between the trimmed V and J ends, which lost 7 bases and 4 bases, there was a span of 10 bases. The CDR3 has 12 amino acids. Germline CDR1 reads MNHEY; CDR2 reads SVGAGI. The CDR3 loop is CASMGGRETQYF. Written as DNA, the CDR3 is TGTGCCAGCATGGGAGGACGAGAGACCCAGTACTTC.